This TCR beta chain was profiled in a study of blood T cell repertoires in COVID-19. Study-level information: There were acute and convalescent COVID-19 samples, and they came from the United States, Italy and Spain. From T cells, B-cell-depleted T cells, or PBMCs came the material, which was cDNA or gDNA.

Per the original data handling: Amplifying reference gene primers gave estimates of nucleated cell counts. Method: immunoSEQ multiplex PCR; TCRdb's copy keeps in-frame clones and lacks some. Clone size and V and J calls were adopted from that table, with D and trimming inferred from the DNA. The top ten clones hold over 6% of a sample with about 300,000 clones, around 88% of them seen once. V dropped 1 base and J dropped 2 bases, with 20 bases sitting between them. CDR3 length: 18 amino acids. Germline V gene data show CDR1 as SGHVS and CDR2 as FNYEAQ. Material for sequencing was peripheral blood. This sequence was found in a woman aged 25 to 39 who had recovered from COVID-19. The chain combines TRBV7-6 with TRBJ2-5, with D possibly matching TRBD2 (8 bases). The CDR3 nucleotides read TGTGCCAGCAGCTTAGGCAGGGGGATAGCGGGGCCTCAAGAGACCCAGTACTTC. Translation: CASSLGRGIAGPQETQYF.